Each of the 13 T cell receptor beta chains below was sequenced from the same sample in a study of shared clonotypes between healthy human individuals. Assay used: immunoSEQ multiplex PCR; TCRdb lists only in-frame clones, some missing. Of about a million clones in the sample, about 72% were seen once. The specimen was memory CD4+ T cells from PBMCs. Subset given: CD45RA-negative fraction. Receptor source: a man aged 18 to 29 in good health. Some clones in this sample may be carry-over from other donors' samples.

CDR3 amino acids: CAWRNEGRSYEQYF. DNA for the CDR3: TGTGCCTGGAGGAACGAGGGGCGCTCCTACGAGCAGTACTTC. The chain links TRBV30 to TRBJ2-7; D is possibly TRBD1 or TRBD2 (5 bases each). The V gene lost 3 bases and the J gene lost 0 bases, with 12 bases spanning the gap. This CDR3 has 14 residues. CDR1 is GTSNPN and CDR2 is SVGIG in the germline V gene (reference sequence).

CDR3 sequence (DNA): TGTGCCAGCAGTGACCCGGGACAGAGGATTAATTCACCCCTCCACTTT. The encoded protein is CASSDPGQRINSPLHF. This sequence joins TRBV6-1 and TRBJ1-6; 7 bases map to TRBD1. V gave up 3 bases and J gave up 6 bases; unmatched junction bases: 8. Germline V gene data show CDR1 as MNHNS and CDR2 as SASEGT. The CDR3 spans 16 residues.

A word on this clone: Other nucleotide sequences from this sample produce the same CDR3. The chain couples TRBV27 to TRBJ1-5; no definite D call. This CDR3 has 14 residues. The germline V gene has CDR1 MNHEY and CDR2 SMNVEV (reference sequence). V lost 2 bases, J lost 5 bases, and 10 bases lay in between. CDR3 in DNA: TGTGCCAGCAGTTTACTGGGCGGAGATCAGCCCCAGCATTTT. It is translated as CASSLLGGDQPQHF.

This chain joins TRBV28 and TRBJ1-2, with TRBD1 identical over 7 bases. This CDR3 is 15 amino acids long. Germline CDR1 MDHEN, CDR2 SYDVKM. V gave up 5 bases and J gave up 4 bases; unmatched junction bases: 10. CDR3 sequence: CASSPLRGLSYGYTF. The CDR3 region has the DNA TGTGCCAGCAGTCCTCTCAGGGGGTTGAGCTATGGCTACACCTTC.

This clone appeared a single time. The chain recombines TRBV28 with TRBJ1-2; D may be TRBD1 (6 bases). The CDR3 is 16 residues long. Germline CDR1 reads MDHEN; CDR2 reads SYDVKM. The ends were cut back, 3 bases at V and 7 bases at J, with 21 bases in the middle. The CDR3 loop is CASSFPPQGSSRGYTF. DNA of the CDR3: TGTGCCAGCAGTTTCCCTCCACAGGGATCTTCGCGTGGCTACACCTTC.

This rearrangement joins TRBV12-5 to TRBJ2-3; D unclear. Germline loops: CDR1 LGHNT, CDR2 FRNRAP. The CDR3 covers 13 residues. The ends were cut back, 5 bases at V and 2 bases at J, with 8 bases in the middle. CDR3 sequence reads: CASGPGYTDTQYF. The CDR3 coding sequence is TGTGCTAGTGGTCCCGGATACACAGATACGCAGTATTTT.

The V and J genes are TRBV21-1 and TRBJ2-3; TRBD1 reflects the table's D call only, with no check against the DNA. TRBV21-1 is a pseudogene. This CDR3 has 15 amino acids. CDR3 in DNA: TGTGCCAGCAGCGCGCCGGGACAGGGTACAGATACGCAGTATTTT. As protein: CASSAPGQGTDTQYF.

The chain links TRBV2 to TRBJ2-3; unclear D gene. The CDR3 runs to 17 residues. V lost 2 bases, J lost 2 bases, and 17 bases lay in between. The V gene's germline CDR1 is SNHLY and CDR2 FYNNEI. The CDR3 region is CASSEWVSHFSTDTQYF. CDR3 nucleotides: TGTGCCAGCAGTGAATGGGTCAGCCATTTTTCCACAGATACGCAGTATTTT.

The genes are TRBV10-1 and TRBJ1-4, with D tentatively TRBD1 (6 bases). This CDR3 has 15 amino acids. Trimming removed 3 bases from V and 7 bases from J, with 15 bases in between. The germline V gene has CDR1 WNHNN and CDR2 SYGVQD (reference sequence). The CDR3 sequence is CASSDAGGGCEKLFF. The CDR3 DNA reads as TGCGCCAGCAGTGACGCGGGGGGCGGATGTGAAAAACTGTTTTTT.

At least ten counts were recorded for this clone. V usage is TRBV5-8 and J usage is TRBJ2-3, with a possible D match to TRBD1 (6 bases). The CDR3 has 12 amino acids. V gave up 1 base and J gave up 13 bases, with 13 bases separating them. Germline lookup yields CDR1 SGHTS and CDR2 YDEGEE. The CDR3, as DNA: TGTGCCAGCAGCTTGTACTCAGGGGTGGAGTATTTT. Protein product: CASSLYSGVEYF.

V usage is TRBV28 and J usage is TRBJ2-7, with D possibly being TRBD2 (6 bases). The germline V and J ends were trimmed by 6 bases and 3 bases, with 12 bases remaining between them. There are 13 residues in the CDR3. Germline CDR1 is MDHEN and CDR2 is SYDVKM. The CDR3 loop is CASSLVGGYEQYF. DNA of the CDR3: TGTGCCAGCAGCCTTGTGGGGGGCTACGAGCAGTACTTC.

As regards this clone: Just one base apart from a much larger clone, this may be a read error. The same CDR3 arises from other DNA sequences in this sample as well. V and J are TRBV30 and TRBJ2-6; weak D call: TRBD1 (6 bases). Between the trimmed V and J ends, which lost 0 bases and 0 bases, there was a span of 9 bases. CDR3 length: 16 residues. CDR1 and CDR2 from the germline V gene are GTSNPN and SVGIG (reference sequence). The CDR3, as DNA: TGTGCCTGGAGTGTTACAGGGTTCTCTGGGGCCAACGTCCTGACTTTC. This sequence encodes CAWSVTGFSGANVLTF.

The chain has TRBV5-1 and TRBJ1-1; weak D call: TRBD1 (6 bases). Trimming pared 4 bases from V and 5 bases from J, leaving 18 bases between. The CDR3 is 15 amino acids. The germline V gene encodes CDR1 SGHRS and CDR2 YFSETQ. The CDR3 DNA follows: TGCGCCAGCAGCGTAACTACAGGGAGAGGGACTGAAGCTTTCTTT. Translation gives CASSVTTGRGTEAFF.